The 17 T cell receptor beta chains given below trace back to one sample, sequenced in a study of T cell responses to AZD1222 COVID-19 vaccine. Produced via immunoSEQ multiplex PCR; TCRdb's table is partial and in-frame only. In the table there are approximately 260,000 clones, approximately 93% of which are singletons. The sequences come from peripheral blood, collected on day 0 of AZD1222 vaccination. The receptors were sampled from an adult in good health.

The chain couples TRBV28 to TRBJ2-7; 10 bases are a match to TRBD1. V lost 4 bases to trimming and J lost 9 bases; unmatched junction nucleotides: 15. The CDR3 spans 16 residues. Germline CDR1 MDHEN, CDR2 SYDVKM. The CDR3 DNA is TGTGCCAGCAGTTGGGGGAATACGGGACAGGGGATCGGGCAGTACTTC. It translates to CASSWGNTGQGIGQYF. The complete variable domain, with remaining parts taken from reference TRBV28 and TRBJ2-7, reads DVKVTQSSRYLVKRTGEKVFLECVQDMDHENMFWYRQDPGLGLRLIYFSYDVKMKEKGDIPEGYSVSREKKERFSLILESASTNQTSMYLCASSWGNTGQGIGQYFGPGTRLTVT.

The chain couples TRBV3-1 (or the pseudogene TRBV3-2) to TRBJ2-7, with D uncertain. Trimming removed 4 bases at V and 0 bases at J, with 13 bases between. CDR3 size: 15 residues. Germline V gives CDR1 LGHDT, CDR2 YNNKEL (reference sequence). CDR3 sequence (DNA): TGTGCCAGCAGCCGGGTGGGCACAAGCTCCTACGAGCAGTACTTC. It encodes CASSRVGTSSYEQYF.

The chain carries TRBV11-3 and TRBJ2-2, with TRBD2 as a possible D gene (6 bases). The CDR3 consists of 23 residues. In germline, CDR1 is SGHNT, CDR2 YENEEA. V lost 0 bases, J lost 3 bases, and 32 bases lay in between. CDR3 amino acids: CASSLEWGVRTQPPPKDTGELFF. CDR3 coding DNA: TGTGCCAGCAGCTTAGAGTGGGGGGTCCGGACCCAGCCTCCCCCAAAGGACACCGGGGAGCTGTTTTTT.

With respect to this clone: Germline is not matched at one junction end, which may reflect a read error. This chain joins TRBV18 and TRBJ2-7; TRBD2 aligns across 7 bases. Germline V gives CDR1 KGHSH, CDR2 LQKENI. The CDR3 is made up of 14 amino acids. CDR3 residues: CASSSPGLNYEQYF. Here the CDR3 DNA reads TGTGCCAGCTCATCACCGGGACTAAACTACGAGCAGTACTTC.

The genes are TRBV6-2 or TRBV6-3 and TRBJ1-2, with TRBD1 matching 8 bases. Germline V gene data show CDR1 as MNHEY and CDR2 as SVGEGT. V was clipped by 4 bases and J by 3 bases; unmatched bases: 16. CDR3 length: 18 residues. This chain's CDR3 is CASSLSRDRTSGDYGYTF. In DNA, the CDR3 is TGTGCCAGCAGTTTATCCCGGGACAGGACTTCTGGGGACTATGGCTACACCTTC.

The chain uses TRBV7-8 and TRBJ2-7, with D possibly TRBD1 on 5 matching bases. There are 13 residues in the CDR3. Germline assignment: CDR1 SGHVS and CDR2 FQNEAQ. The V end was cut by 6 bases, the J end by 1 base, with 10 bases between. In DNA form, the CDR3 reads TGTGCCAGCAGTCTCGACAGATCCTACGAGCAGTACTTC. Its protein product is CASSLDRSYEQYF. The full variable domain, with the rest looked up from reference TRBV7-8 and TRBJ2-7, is GAGVSQSPRYKVAKRGQDVALRCDPISGHVSLFWYQQALGQGPEFLTYFQNEAQLDKSGLPSDRFFAERPEGSVSTLKIQRTQQEDSAVYLCASSLDRSYEQYFGPGTRLTVT.

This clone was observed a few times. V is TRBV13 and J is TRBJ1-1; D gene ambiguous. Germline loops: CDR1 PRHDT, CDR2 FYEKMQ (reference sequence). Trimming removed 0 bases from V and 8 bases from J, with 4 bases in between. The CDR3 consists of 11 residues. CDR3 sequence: CASSLGGEAFF. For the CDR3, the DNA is TGTGCCAGCAGCTTAGGTGGAGAAGCTTTCTTT. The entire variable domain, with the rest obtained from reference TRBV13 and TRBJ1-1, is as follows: AAGVIQSPRHLIKEKRETATLKCYPIPRHDTVYWYQQGPGQDPQFLISFYEKMQSDKGSIPDRFSAQQFSDYHSELNMSSLELGDSALYFCASSLGGEAFFGQGTRLTVV.

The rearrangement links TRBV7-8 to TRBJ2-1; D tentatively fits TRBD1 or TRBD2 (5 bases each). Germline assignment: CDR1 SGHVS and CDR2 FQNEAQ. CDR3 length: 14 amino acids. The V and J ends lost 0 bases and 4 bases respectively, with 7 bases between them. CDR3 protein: CASSLAGPYNEQFF. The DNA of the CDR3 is TGTGCCAGCAGCTTAGCGGGACCATACAATGAGCAGTTCTTC.

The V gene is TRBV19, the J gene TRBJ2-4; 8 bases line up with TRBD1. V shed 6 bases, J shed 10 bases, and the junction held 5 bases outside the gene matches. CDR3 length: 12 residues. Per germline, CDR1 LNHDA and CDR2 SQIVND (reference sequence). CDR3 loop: CASSSGTGIQYF. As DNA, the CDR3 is TGTGCCAGTAGCTCCGGGACAGGAATTCAGTACTTC.

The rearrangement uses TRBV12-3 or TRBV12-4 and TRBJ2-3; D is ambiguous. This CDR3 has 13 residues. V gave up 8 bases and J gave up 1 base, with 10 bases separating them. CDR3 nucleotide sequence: TGTGCCAGCGCCGCGAGACGCACAGATACGCAGTATTTT. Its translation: CASAARRTDTQYF.

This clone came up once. CDR3 sequence (DNA): TGTGCCAGCACCGGACACCCGGAGAACACTGAAGCTTTCTTT. Residues: CASTGHPENTEAFF. J is TRBJ1-1 and V is TRBV7-9, with D possibly TRBD1 on 5 matching bases. The CDR3 is made up of 14 amino acids. Germline V gene sequence: CDR1 SEHNR, CDR2 FQNEAQ (reference sequence). V lost 7 bases, J lost 1 base, and 13 bases lay in between.

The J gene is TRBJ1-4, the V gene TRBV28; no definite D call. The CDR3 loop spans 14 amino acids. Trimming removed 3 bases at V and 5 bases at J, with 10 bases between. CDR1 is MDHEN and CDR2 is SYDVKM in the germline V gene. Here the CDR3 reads CASSLAGSNEKLFF. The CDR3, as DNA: TGTGCCAGCAGTTTGGCCGGGAGCAATGAAAAACTGTTTTTT.

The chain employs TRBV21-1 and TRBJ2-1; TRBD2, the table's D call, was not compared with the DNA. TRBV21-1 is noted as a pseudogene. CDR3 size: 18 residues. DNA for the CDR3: TGTGCCAGCACCTCCGGGTGCCCACTAGCGGGGGGAAACAATGAGCAGTTCTTC. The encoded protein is CASTSGCPLAGGNNEQFF.

CDR3 protein: CASSEWVGETQYF. CDR3 bases: TGTGCCAGCAGTGAGTGGGTTGGAGAGACCCAGTACTTC. The chain carries TRBV2 and TRBJ2-5, with D unresolved. V was clipped by 3 bases and J by 4 bases, with 9 bases between them. There are 13 residues in the CDR3. Germline V CDR1 and CDR2: SNHLY, FYNNEI.

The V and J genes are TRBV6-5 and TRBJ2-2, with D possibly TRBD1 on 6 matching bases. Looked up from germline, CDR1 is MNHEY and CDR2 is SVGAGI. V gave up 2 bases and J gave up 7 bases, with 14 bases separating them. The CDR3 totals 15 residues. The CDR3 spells CASSYGNRAGGELFF. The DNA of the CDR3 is TGTGCCAGCAGTTACGGTAACAGGGCCGGCGGGGAGCTGTTTTTT.

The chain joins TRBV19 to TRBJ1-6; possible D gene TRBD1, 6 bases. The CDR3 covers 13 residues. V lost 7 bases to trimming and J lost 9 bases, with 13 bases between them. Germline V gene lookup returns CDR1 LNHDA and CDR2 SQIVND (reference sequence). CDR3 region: CASTQQGISPLHF. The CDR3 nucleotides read TGTGCCAGTACACAACAGGGAATTTCACCCCTCCACTTT.

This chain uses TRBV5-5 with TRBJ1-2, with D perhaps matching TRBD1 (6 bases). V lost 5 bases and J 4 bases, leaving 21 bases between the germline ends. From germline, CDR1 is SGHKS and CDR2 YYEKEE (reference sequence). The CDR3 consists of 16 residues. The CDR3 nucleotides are TGTGCCAGCAGATACGCTGCGGGGGAGGGGGTCTATGGCTACACCTTC. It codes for CASRYAAGEGVYGYTF.